The next 19 T cell receptor beta chains were all read from a single sample in a study of technical replicates of blood from several donors. The method was immunoSEQ multiplex PCR; TCRdb's version includes in-frame clones alone and lacks a portion of them. The data contain around 86,000 clones, about 96% of them singletons. Material for sequencing was T cells isolated from PBMCs. All receptors derive from a human donor in good health.

The chain is built from TRBV19 and TRBJ1-2; D remains ambiguous. Trimming removed 9 bases at V and 8 bases at J, with 19 bases between. Germline CDR1 LNHDA, CDR2 SQIVND (reference sequence). The CDR3 is made up of 13 amino acids. In DNA form, the CDR3 reads TGTGCCAGCCGGACTGGAGCTACCGGGGGCTACACCTTC. The encoded protein is CASRTGATGGYTF. The full variable domain, completed using reference TRBV19 and TRBJ1-2, is DGGITQSPKYLFRKEGQNVTLSCEQNLNHDAMYWYRQDPGQGLRLIYYSQIVNDFQKGDIAEGYSVSREKKESFPLTVTSAQKNPTAFYLCASRTGATGGYTFGSGTRLTVV.

The rearrangement uses TRBV5-6 and TRBJ2-7, with TRBD2 identical over 7 bases. The CDR3 has 13 residues. Per germline, CDR1 SGHDT and CDR2 YYEEEE. V was pared by 7 bases and J by 5 bases, with 9 bases of the junction left unmatched. The CDR3 region is CASGVWGGNEQYF. In DNA form, the CDR3 reads TGTGCCAGCGGCGTTTGGGGGGGAAACGAGCAGTACTTC.

V and J are TRBV6-1 and TRBJ2-7; tentative D call: TRBD1 (6 bases). In germline, CDR1 is MNHNS, CDR2 SASEGT. Trimming pared 2 bases from V and 4 bases from J, leaving 12 bases between. The CDR3 runs to 14 residues. The CDR3 is CASSEWWGRYEQYF. CDR3 in DNA: TGTGCCAGCAGTGAATGGTGGGGGCGATACGAGCAGTACTTC.

The CDR3 sequence: CASSYPRTYNEQFF. In DNA form, the CDR3 reads TGCGCCAGCAGCTATCCTAGAACCTACAATGAGCAGTTCTTC. The V and J genes are TRBV5-1 and TRBJ2-1; unclear D gene. The germline CDR1 and CDR2 sequences are SGHRS and YFSETQ. Deletions cut 3 bases from V and 2 bases from J, with 9 bases between. The CDR3 is 14 amino acids.

This chain uses TRBV19 with TRBJ2-1, with D possibly TRBD1 on 6 matching bases. V lost 9 bases to trimming and J lost 5 bases, with 20 bases between them. CDR1 and CDR2 (germline): LNHDA, SQIVND (reference sequence). This CDR3 comprises 15 residues. The CDR3 reads CASAHRAPLNNEQFF. The CDR3 DNA sequence: TGTGCCAGCGCCCACAGGGCTCCCTTAAACAATGAGCAGTTCTTC. The full variable domain, its missing parts supplied by reference TRBV19 and TRBJ2-1, is DGGITQSPKYLFRKEGQNVTLSCEQNLNHDAMYWYRQDPGQGLRLIYYSQIVNDFQKGDIAEGYSVSREKKESFPLTVTSAQKNPTAFYLCASAHRAPLNNEQFFGPGTRLTVL.

V gene TRBV5-4 combines with J gene TRBJ2-3; 7 bases match TRBD2. The V and J ends lost 6 bases and 1 base, in that order; junction bases with no gene match: 2. The CDR3 is 13 amino acids. Germline assignment: CDR1 SGHNT and CDR2 YYREEE (reference sequence). This CDR3 is CASMGGGTDTQYF. CDR3 DNA sequence: TGTGCCAGCATGGGGGGGGGCACAGATACGCAGTATTTT. Full variable domain (outside the CDR3, taken from reference TRBV5-4 and TRBJ2-3): ETGVTQSPTHLIKTRGQQVTLRCSSQSGHNTVSWYQQALGQGPQFIFQYYREEENGRGNFPPRFSGLQFPNYSSELNVNALELDDSALYLCASMGGGTDTQYFGPGTRLTVL.

This clone showed up just once. The chain recombines TRBV7-6 with TRBJ1-2, with TRBD1 matching 7 bases. The V and J ends lost 1 base and 4 bases, in that order; junction bases with no gene match: 9. The germline V gene has CDR1 SGHVS and CDR2 FNYEAQ. The CDR3 sequence is 16 residues long. CDR3 loop: CASSLGRLGTVYGYTF. CDR3 sequence (DNA): TGTGCCAGCAGCTTAGGCCGCTTAGGGACAGTCTATGGCTACACCTTC.

The chain carries TRBV5-1 and TRBJ1-1; D uncertain. The CDR3 extends over 13 amino acids. The ends were cut back, 3 bases at V and 5 bases at J, with 11 bases in the middle. Germline V CDR1 and CDR2: SGHRS, YFSETQ. Written as DNA, the CDR3 is TGCGCCAGCAGCTCCTCGTCGGGGACTGAAGCTTTCTTT. This sequence encodes CASSSSSGTEAFF.

The chain couples TRBV4-1 to TRBJ2-1; 9 bases agree with TRBD2. This CDR3 comprises 16 residues. Trimming cost V 3 bases and J 7 bases; bases outside gene matches: 10. Germline CDR1 MGHRA, CDR2 YSYEKL. The CDR3 coding sequence is TGCGCCAGCAGCCATCCCACCGGACTAGCGAGGAATGAGCAGTTCTTC. This codes for CASSHPTGLARNEQFF.

J is TRBJ2-2 and V is TRBV5-1, with D perhaps matching TRBD1 (5 bases). CDR3 length: 16 residues. CDR1 is SGHRS, CDR2 YFSETQ, per germline. V was shortened by 3 bases and J by 4 bases, with 16 bases between the two germline ends. DNA of the CDR3: TGCGCCAGCAGCTCGGACACCGGGCCCTCCACCGGGGAGCTGTTTTTT. Amino acid sequence: CASSSDTGPSTGELFF.

The chain recombines TRBV11-2 with TRBJ1-2, with TRBD1 matching over 8 bases. The CDR3 covers 14 residues. Germline CDR1 is SGHAT and CDR2 is FQNNGV. The trim removed 1 base at V and 8 bases at J, leaving 6 bases unmatched. CDR3 residues: CASSLGGQVYGYTF. The CDR3 nucleotides read TGTGCCAGCAGCTTAGGGGGACAGGTTTACGGCTACACCTTC.

The chain combines TRBV25-1 with TRBJ2-1; the D gene is possibly TRBD1 (7 bases). The V gene lost 4 bases and the J gene lost 9 bases, with 13 bases spanning the gap. Germline lookup yields CDR1 MGHDK and CDR2 SYGVNS. There are 13 residues in the CDR3. CDR3 nucleotides: TGTGCCAGCAGTGCCAGGGGGGCGGGTGAGCAGTTCTTC. Protein product: CASSARGAGEQFF.

The chain joins TRBV7-8 to TRBJ2-5, with unresolved D. CDR1 is SGHVS, CDR2 FQNEAQ, per germline. The length of the CDR3 is 15 residues. V was shortened by 5 bases and J by 5 bases, with 18 bases between the two germline ends. The CDR3 loop reads CASSVNRVPWETQYF. Here the CDR3 DNA reads TGTGCCAGCAGCGTAAACCGGGTCCCCTGGGAGACCCAGTACTTC.

The J gene is TRBJ1-4, the V gene TRBV10-1; D is unclear. CDR3 size: 16 residues. V gave up 5 bases and J gave up 1 base, with 14 bases separating them. Looked up from germline, CDR1 is WNHNN and CDR2 is SYGVQD (reference sequence). The CDR3 protein is CASSSGPRGTNEKLFF. CDR3 bases: TGCGCCAGCAGTTCAGGACCACGGGGAACTAATGAAAAACTGTTTTTT.

J is TRBJ2-3 and V is TRBV30; no reliable D call. This CDR3 is built from 14 residues. The germline V gene encodes CDR1 GTSNPN and CDR2 SVGIG (reference sequence). Trimming pared 0 bases from V and 3 bases from J, leaving 10 bases between. In nucleotides, the CDR3 is TGTGCCTGGAGTGTAATTAGGAGAACAGATACGCAGTATTTT. This sequence encodes CAWSVIRRTDTQYF. The variable domain in full, with the rest retrieved from reference TRBV30 and TRBJ2-3, is SQTIHQWPATLVQPVGSPLSLECTVEGTSNPNLYWYRQAAGRGLQLLFYSVGIGQISSEVPQNLSASRPQDRQFILSSKKLLLSDSGFYLCAWSVIRRTDTQYFGPGTRLTVL.

The chain carries TRBV10-3 and TRBJ2-7; TRBD1 matches 7 bases. The V and J ends lost 10 bases and 1 base, in that order; junction bases with no gene match: 16. The CDR3 has 16 residues. Germline V CDR1 and CDR2: ENHRY, SYGVKD. The CDR3 bases are TGTGCCACCCGAACTAGAACAGGGGCCCAGTCCTACGAGCAGTACTTC. This codes for CATRTRTGAQSYEQYF.

The chain combines TRBV4-1 with TRBJ2-5; a possible D gene is TRBD1 (5 bases). Per germline, CDR1 MGHRA and CDR2 YSYEKL. The ends were cut back, 0 bases at V and 2 bases at J, with 10 bases in the middle. The length of the CDR3 is 15 residues. The CDR3 DNA reads TGCGCCAGCAGCCAAGAACCAGGGCAACAAGAGACCCAGTACTTC. Its protein product is CASSQEPGQQETQYF.

This chain links TRBV19 with TRBJ2-1, with 9 nucleotides matching TRBD2. J gave up 2 bases and V 7 bases, and 6 bases lay outside the gene matches. CDR3 length: 15 residues. Germline V lookup: CDR1 LNHDA, CDR2 SQIVND (reference sequence). The CDR3 loop reads CASTMTSGTYNEQFF. CDR3 nucleotide sequence: TGTGCCAGTACCATGACTAGCGGCACCTACAATGAGCAGTTCTTC.

The V and J genes are TRBV5-6 and TRBJ2-3; D is perhaps TRBD1 (5 bases). Trimming took 5 bases from V and 1 from J, leaving 11 bases between them. The CDR3 runs 14 residues. Germline-derived CDR1 and CDR2 are SGHDT and YYEEEE. This CDR3 reads CASRGRGGTDTQYF. CDR3 bases: TGTGCCAGCAGGGGTAGGGGTGGCACAGATACGCAGTATTTT.